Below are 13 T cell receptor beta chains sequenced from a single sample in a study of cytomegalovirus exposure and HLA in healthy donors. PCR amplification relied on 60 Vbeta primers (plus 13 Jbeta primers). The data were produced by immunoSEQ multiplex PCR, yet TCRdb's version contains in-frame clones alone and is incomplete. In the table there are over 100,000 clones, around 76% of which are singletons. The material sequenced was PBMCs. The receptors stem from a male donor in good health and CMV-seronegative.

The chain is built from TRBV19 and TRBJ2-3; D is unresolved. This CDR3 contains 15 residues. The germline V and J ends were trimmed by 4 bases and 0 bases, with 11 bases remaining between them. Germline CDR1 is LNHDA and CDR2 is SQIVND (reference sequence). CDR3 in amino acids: CASSKGGPSTDTQYF. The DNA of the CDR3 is TGTGCCAGTAGTAAAGGCGGTCCTAGCACAGATACGCAGTATTTT.

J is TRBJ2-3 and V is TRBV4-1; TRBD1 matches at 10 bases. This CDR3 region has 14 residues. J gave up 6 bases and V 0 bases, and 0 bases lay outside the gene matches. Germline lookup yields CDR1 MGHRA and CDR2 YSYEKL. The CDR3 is CASSQEDRGDTQYF. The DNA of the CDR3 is TGCGCCAGCAGCCAAGAGGACAGGGGGGATACGCAGTATTTT.

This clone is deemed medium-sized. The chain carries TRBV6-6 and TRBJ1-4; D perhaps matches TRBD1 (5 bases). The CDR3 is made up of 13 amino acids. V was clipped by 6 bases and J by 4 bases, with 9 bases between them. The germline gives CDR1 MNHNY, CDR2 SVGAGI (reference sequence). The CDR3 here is CASSRDYNEKLFF. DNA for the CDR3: TGTGCCAGCAGCAGGGACTATAATGAAAAACTGTTTTTT.

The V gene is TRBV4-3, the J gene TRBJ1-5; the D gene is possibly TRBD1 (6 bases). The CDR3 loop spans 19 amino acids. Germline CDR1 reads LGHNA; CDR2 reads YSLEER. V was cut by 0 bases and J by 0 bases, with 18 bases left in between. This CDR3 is CASSQDPGQRPYSNQPQHF. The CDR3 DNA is TGCGCCAGCAGCCAAGATCCGGGACAAAGGCCTTATAGCAATCAGCCCCAGCATTTT.

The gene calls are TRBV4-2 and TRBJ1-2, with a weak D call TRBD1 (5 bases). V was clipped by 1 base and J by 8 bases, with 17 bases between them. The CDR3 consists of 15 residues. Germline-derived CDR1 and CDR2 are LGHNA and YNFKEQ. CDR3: CASSQALGQGLGYTF. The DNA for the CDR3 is TGTGCCAGCAGCCAAGCGTTGGGGCAGGGATTAGGCTACACCTTC.

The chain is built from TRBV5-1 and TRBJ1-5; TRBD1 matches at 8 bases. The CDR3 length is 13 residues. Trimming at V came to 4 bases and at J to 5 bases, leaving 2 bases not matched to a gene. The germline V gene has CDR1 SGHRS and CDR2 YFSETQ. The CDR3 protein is CASSKTGDQPQHF. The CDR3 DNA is TGCGCCAGCAGCAAGACAGGGGATCAGCCCCAGCATTTT.

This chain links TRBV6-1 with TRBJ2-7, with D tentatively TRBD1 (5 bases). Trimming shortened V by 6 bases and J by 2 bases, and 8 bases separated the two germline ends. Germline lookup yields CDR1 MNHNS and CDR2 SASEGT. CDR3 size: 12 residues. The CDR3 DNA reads TGTGCCAGCAGGGACATTACCTACGAGCAGTACTTC. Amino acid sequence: CASRDITYEQYF.

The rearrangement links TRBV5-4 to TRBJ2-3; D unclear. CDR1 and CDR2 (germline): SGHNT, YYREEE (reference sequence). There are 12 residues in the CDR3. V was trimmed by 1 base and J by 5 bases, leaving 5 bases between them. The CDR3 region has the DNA TGTGCCAGCAGCTTGTCGGGAGATACGCAGTATTTT. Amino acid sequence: CASSLSGDTQYF.

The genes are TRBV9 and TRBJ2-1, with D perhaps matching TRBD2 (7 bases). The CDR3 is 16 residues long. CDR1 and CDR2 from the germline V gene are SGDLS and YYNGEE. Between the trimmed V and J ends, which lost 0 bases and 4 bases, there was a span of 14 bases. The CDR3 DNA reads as TGTGCCAGCAGCGTAGGAGGGGGGGGGTTTTACAATGAGCAGTTCTTC. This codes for CASSVGGGGFYNEQFF.

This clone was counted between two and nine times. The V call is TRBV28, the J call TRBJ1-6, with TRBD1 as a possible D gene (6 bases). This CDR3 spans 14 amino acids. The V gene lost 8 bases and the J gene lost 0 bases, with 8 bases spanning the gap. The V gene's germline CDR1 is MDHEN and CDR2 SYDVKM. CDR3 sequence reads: CASDRSSYNSPLHF. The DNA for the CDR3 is TGTGCCAGCGACAGGAGCTCCTATAATTCACCCCTCCACTTT.

CDR3 bases: TGTGCCAGCAGTTTATTTGAGGGGACTTCGCAGTATTTT. This encodes CASSLFEGTSQYF. The chain employs TRBV28 and TRBJ2-3; a weak D match, TRBD2 (6 bases). Deletions cut 1 base from V and 10 bases from J, with 12 bases between. The CDR3 consists of 13 residues. Germline loops: CDR1 MDHEN, CDR2 SYDVKM.

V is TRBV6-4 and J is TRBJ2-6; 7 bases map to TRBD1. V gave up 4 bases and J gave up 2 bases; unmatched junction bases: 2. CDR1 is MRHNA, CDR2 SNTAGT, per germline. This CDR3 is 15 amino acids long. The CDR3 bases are TGTGCCAGCAGTGGCCAGGGGGCTGGGGCCAACGTCCTGACTTTC. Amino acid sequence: CASSGQGAGANVLTF.

In DNA form, the CDR3 reads TGTGCCAGCAGCCCCGGACTAGGGGGTGAGCAGTTCTTC. Translated: CASSPGLGGEQFF. J is TRBJ2-1 and V is TRBV7-3; possibly TRBD2 for D (7 bases). With 5 bases removed from V and 9 bases from J, the gap between germline ends came to 14 bases. This CDR3 contains 13 residues. CDR1 is SGHTA and CDR2 is FQGTGA in the germline V gene.